The next 25 T cell receptor beta chains were all read from a single sample in a study of T-cell memory formation after mild COVID-19. TCRdb re-called the 5' RACE reads with MiXCR, one entry per CDR3 protein. The profile shows some 300,000 distinct CDR3 sequences, 20% to 25% of them singletons. Sample: PBMCs or a T cell subset sorted from them (not recorded which). These receptors were taken from a man between 18 and 35 years old who had mild COVID-19 (a few samples of this study predate the infection). Cell type and time point are not known.

The chain has TRBV2 and TRBJ2-7, with D possibly called TRBD1 or TRBD2 (5 bases each). Germline V lookup: CDR1 SNHLY, CDR2 FYNNEI. V lost 10 bases to trimming and J lost 0 bases, with 19 bases between them. The CDR3 has 15 residues. CDR3 bases: TGTGCCACCCAAGGGATTGGGACGGACTCCTACGAGCAGTACTTC. It encodes CATQGIGTDSYEQYF.

This clonotype was counted only a few times. The chain uses TRBV4-3 and TRBJ2-5; TRBD2 is a possible D gene (6 bases). The germline V gene has CDR1 LGHNA and CDR2 YSLEER. Trimming removed 0 bases from V and 1 base from J, with 15 bases in between. The CDR3 sequence is 17 residues long. CDR3 sequence (DNA): TGCGCCAGCAGCCAAGAGGATCCCGCGGGGTCCCAAGAGACCCAGTACTTC. It codes for CASSQEDPAGSQETQYF.

V usage is TRBV7-3 and J usage is TRBJ2-5, with D perhaps TRBD1 (6 bases). The germline CDR1 and CDR2 sequences are SGHTA and FQGTGA. The length of the CDR3 is 13 residues. Trimming took 4 bases from V and 7 from J, leaving 13 bases between them. The CDR3 DNA sequence: TGTGCCAGCAGCTCCTCAGGGGCAGGGACCCAGTACTTC. Translated: CASSSSGAGTQYF.

This rearrangement joins TRBV7-9 to TRBJ1-2; the match to TRBD1 covers 7 bases. Losses at the gene ends were 1 base for V and 4 bases for J; bases not matched to a gene: 6. The CDR3 loop spans 15 amino acids. The germline gives CDR1 SEHNR, CDR2 FQNEAQ (reference sequence). CDR3 sequence reads: CASSLVRTGVYGYTF. The CDR3, as DNA: TGTGCCAGCAGCTTAGTACGGACAGGTGTCTATGGCTACACCTTC.

This clonotype was seen more than once but under ten times. This chain connects TRBV6-6 to TRBJ2-7; the D gene is possibly TRBD1 (6 bases). The CDR3 extends over 15 amino acids. From germline, CDR1 is MNHNY and CDR2 SVGAGI (reference sequence). The V end was cut by 4 bases, the J end by 2 bases, with 15 bases between. DNA of the CDR3: TGTGCCAGCAGTTCTGGGGGCAGTTCTACCTACGAGCAGTACGTC. It codes for CASSSGGSSTYEQYV.

This chain links TRBV12-3 or TRBV12-4 with TRBJ2-5; D is ambiguous. The V end lost 0 bases, the J end lost 5 bases, and 7 bases lay between the germline ends. This CDR3 contains 13 residues. The CDR3 spells CASSLAPLETQYF. CDR3 DNA sequence: TGTGCCAGCAGTTTAGCCCCCTTGGAGACCCAGTACTTC.

V and J are TRBV7-3 and TRBJ2-3, with D possibly TRBD1 on 5 matching bases. V was shortened by 2 bases and J by 3 bases, with 12 bases between the two germline ends. This CDR3 spans 15 amino acids. The germline gives CDR1 SGHTA, CDR2 FQGTGA. The CDR3 here is CASSLSAGFTDTQYF. CDR3 coding DNA: TGTGCCAGCAGCTTATCGGCAGGGTTTACAGATACGCAGTATTTT.

In this sample, this clonotype turned up a few times. This chain uses TRBV7-2 with TRBJ2-5; 11 bases are shared with TRBD2. Trimming at V came to 5 bases and at J to 1 base, leaving 9 bases not matched to a gene. The CDR3 runs to 17 residues. The germline V gene encodes CDR1 SGHTA and CDR2 FQGNSA. CDR3 loop: CASSRTLAGGLQETQYF. In DNA, the CDR3 is TGTGCCAGCAGCCGTACCCTAGCGGGGGGACTCCAAGAGACCCAGTACTTC.

This clonotype was counted a few times. This chain links TRBV20-1 with TRBJ2-3, with 8 bases matching TRBD2. J lost 5 bases, V lost 2 bases, and 12 bases had no gene match. Per germline, CDR1 DFQATT and CDR2 SNEGSKA (reference sequence). CDR3 size: 16 residues. The CDR3 sequence: CSARHVGRGAGDTQYF. In DNA form, the CDR3 reads TGCAGTGCTAGACACGTTGGGCGGGGGGCCGGAGATACGCAGTATTTT.

This clonotype has just a few counts. The chain is built from TRBV7-2 and TRBJ2-5; perhaps TRBD2 as D (6 bases). The CDR3 consists of 15 residues. Trimming took 5 bases from V and 5 from J, leaving 18 bases between them. Germline-derived CDR1 and CDR2 are SGHTA and FQGNSA. The CDR3 sequence: CASSGVGRGWETQYF. CDR3 coding DNA: TGTGCCAGCAGCGGAGTCGGTCGGGGGTGGGAGACCCAGTACTTC. The full variable domain, its missing parts supplied by reference TRBV7-2 and TRBJ2-5, is GAGVSQSPSNKVTEKGKDVELRCDPISGHTALYWYRQSLGQGLEFLIYFQGNSAPDKSGLPSDRFSAERTGGSVSTLTIQRTQQEDSAVYLCASSGVGRGWETQYFGPGTRLLVL.

This clonotype was counted between two and nine times. The chain carries TRBV24-1 and TRBJ2-3; 10 bases are a match to TRBD1. V shed 10 bases and J 5 bases; nucleotides not matched to a gene: 5. This CDR3 has 13 amino acids. The germline V gene has CDR1 KGHDR and CDR2 SFDVKD. The CDR3 DNA reads as TGTGCCACTAAGACAGGGGGCGGAGATACGCAGTATTTT. It specifies CATKTGGGDTQYF.

This clonotype was recorded a few times. The rearrangement links TRBV5-6 to TRBJ2-1, with no clear D. Germline CDR1 reads SGHDT; CDR2 reads YYEEEE. V lost 1 base to trimming and J lost 4 bases, with 12 bases between them. This CDR3 has 15 residues. The CDR3 DNA sequence: TGTGCCAGCAGCTTGAGGCTAGTCCTTTACAATGAGCAGTTCTTC. Translated: CASSLRLVLYNEQFF. The full variable domain, its missing parts supplied by reference TRBV5-6 and TRBJ2-1, is DAGVTQSPTHLIKTRGQQVTLRCSPKSGHDTVSWYQQALGQGPQFIFQYYEEEERQRGNFPDRFSGHQFPNYSSELNVNALLLGDSALYLCASSLRLVLYNEQFFGPGTRLTVL.

This clonotype showed up just a few times. J is TRBJ1-1 and V is TRBV2, with no clear D. Germline CDR1 is SNHLY and CDR2 is FYNNEI. The length of the CDR3 is 12 residues. V was pared by 7 bases and J by 1 base, with 7 bases between. The CDR3 sequence: CASKAGNTEAFF. Written as DNA, the CDR3 is TGTGCCAGCAAGGCGGGGAACACTGAAGCTTTCTTT.

In its sample, this clonotype was seen a few times. Here the CDR3 DNA reads TGCGCCAGCATTAGGGGGTCTTGGACTGAAGCTTTCTTT. Translating it yields CASIRGSWTEAFF. This chain links TRBV10-1 with TRBJ1-1; tentatively, D is TRBD1 (6 bases). The germline V gene encodes CDR1 WNHNN and CDR2 SYGVQD (reference sequence). This CDR3 contains 13 residues. The V gene lost 7 bases and the J gene lost 5 bases, with 14 bases spanning the gap.

This chain links TRBV18 with TRBJ2-1; no clear D. Trimming stripped 4 bases from V and 4 bases from J, with 17 bases between. The germline gives CDR1 KGHSH, CDR2 LQKENI. The CDR3 spans 16 residues. The CDR3 sequence: CASSRSGSTPYNEQFF. The DNA of the CDR3 is TGTGCCAGCTCACGGTCCGGGTCCACCCCATACAATGAGCAGTTCTTC.

Only a few counts were recorded for this clonotype. The chain uses TRBV9 and TRBJ1-3; no clear D gene. V was trimmed by 6 bases and J by 0 bases, leaving 10 bases between them. CDR3 length equals 14 residues. Germline assignment: CDR1 SGDLS and CDR2 YYNGEE. CDR3 nucleotides: TGTGCCAGCAAACCGTCAAGCTCTGGAAACACCATATATTTT. This gives the protein CASKPSSSGNTIYF.

The chain combines TRBV5-1 with TRBJ2-1; 7 bases are a match to TRBD2. The germline CDR1 and CDR2 sequences are SGHRS and YFSETQ. The CDR3 runs 14 residues. Trimming removed 5 bases from V and 9 bases from J; junction bases left unmatched: 11. CDR3 protein: CASRSMTSSVEQFF. CDR3 bases: TGCGCCAGCAGATCGATGACTAGCTCCGTTGAGCAGTTCTTC.

The chain couples TRBV20-1 to TRBJ1-4, with D perhaps matching TRBD1 (5 bases). Germline CDR1 is DFQATT and CDR2 is SNEGSKA (reference sequence). Trimming took off 6 bases at V and 5 bases at J, with 10 bases between the two ends. CDR3 length: 12 amino acids. The CDR3 sequence is CSAPTVNEKLFF. Here the CDR3 DNA reads TGCAGTGCCCCGACAGTCAATGAAAAACTGTTTTTT.

This clonotype was seen a few times. The chain combines TRBV5-1 with TRBJ1-6; 8 bases match TRBD1. CDR1 and CDR2 from the germline V gene are SGHRS and YFSETQ. V lost 3 bases to trimming and J lost 10 bases; unmatched junction nucleotides: 6. CDR3 size: 14 residues. The CDR3 protein is CASSWQGAESPLHF. The CDR3 coding sequence is TGCGCCAGCAGCTGGCAGGGGGCAGAGTCACCCCTCCACTTT.

Ten or more counts support this clonotype. The chain uses TRBV7-6 and TRBJ2-3; 10 nucleotides line up with TRBD1. V was pared by 0 bases and J by 6 bases, with 9 bases of the junction left unmatched. The CDR3 has 17 amino acids. Germline CDR1 and CDR2: SGHVS and FNYEAQ. CDR3 coding DNA: TGTGCCAGCAGCTTAGCGCCCGGGGGACAGGGGATCGATACGCAGTATTTT. It is translated as CASSLAPGGQGIDTQYF.

This clonotype came up a few times. V gene TRBV6-2 or TRBV6-3 combines with J gene TRBJ2-7, with 9 bases that match TRBD2. This CDR3 is 16 amino acids long. Germline CDR1 reads MNHEY; CDR2 reads SVGEGT. V was pared by 4 bases and J by 4 bases, with 11 bases of the junction left unmatched. CDR3 residues: CASSSGLAGLAYEQYV. The CDR3 coding sequence is TGTGCCAGCAGTTCGGGTCTAGCGGGGCTCGCTTACGAGCAGTACGTC.

The chain joins TRBV7-8 to TRBJ2-7, with 8 bases lining up with TRBD1. This CDR3 has 14 residues. The V and J ends lost 5 bases and 4 bases, in that order; junction bases with no gene match: 7. The germline gives CDR1 SGHVS, CDR2 FQNEAQ. For the CDR3, the DNA is TGTGCCAGCAGCCCCGGACAGGGAAGGTACGAGCAGTACGTC. As protein: CASSPGQGRYEQYV.

This clonotype was observed a few times. This chain uses TRBV18 with TRBJ1-2; no firm D call. Germline lookup yields CDR1 KGHSH and CDR2 LQKENI. The CDR3 runs 14 residues. V was cut by 1 base and J by 3 bases, with 9 bases left in between. CDR3 sequence (DNA): TGTGCCAGCTCACCACGTCAGGTGGACTATGGCTACACCTTC. It is translated as CASSPRQVDYGYTF.

The sample holds a few counts of this clonotype. The CDR3 loop reads CSARTRLGSTMNTEAFF. CDR3 sequence (DNA): TGCAGTGCTAGAACCCGTTTGGGGTCGACCATGAACACTGAAGCTTTCTTT. The chain uses TRBV20-1 and TRBJ1-1; D is ambiguous. V dropped 2 bases and J dropped 0 bases, with 19 bases sitting between them. Looked up from germline, CDR1 is DFQATT and CDR2 is SNEGSKA (reference sequence). This CDR3 has 17 residues.

This clonotype was seen a handful of times. The chain is built from TRBV10-3 and TRBJ2-7, with TRBD2 identical over 9 bases. V gave up 0 bases and J gave up 0 bases; unmatched junction bases: 6. CDR1 and CDR2 from the germline V gene are ENHRY and SYGVKD. This CDR3 contains 17 residues. The DNA of the CDR3 is TGTGCCATCAGTGAGTCCGCTACTAGCGGGTTCTCCTACGAGCAGTACTTC. Protein: CAISESATSGFSYEQYF.